A single sample is the source of the 24 T cell receptor beta chains below, sequenced in a study of T-cell memory formation after mild COVID-19. One entry per CDR3 protein results from TCRdb running MiXCR on the 5' RACE reads. This repertoire shows 85,000 to 130,000 distinct CDR3 sequences, around 10% found once; its top ten account for 40%. The sequenced sample consisted of PBMCs or a T cell subset sorted from them (not recorded which). The receptors shown here come from a man aged 18 to 30 who had mild COVID-19 (a few samples of this study predate the infection). Cell type and time point are not known.

The chain carries TRBV20-1 and TRBJ1-1; the D is unclear. Trimming took off 3 bases at V and 6 bases at J, with 8 bases between the two ends. CDR1 and CDR2 from the germline V gene are DFQATT and SNEGSKA (reference sequence). The CDR3 runs 11 residues. CDR3 bases: TGCAGTGCTAGTCATGGGGCTGAAGCTTTCTTT. Translation gives CSASHGAEAFF.

The CDR3 DNA reads as TGTGCCAGCAGACAGGGCACTGAAGCTTTCTTT. Protein: CASRQGTEAFF. The chain recombines TRBV6-6 with TRBJ1-1; D possibly corresponds to TRBD1 (6 bases). The V end was cut by 6 bases, the J end by 4 bases, with 6 bases between. Germline lookup yields CDR1 MNHNY and CDR2 SVGAGI (reference sequence). The CDR3 runs 11 residues.

This clonotype was counted a few times. The rearrangement joins TRBV6-1 to TRBJ1-6; TRBD1 aligns across 9 bases. Germline loops: CDR1 MNHNS, CDR2 SASEGT. Losses at the gene ends were 3 bases for V and 4 bases for J; bases not matched to a gene: 4. The CDR3 is 16 residues long. The CDR3 spells CASSDRDRAYNSPLHF. DNA of the CDR3: TGTGCCAGCAGTGACCGGGACAGGGCGTATAATTCACCCCTCCACTTT.

CDR3 residues: CASSFTGSSTDTQYF. CDR3 bases: TGTGCCAGCAGCTTTACAGGCTCCAGCACAGATACGCAGTATTTT. The rearrangement links TRBV7-6 to TRBJ2-3; D perhaps matches TRBD1 (5 bases). The CDR3 spans 15 residues. V lost 3 bases, J lost 0 bases, and 10 bases lay in between. The germline V gene has CDR1 SGHVS and CDR2 FNYEAQ.

V gene TRBV6-2 or TRBV6-3 combines with J gene TRBJ2-2; unclear D gene. There are 13 residues in the CDR3. Trimming removed 6 bases from V and 4 bases from J, with 9 bases in between. CDR1 MNHEY and CDR2 SVGEGT come from the germline V gene. DNA for the CDR3: TGTGCCAGCAGGGTAATGGGCACCGGGGAGCTGTTTTTT. This encodes CASRVMGTGELFF.

The CDR3 DNA is TGTGCCAGCAGCATCTGGACAGGGGCAGACACTGAAGCTTTCTTT. It translates to CASSIWTGADTEAFF. The chain is built from TRBV7-9 and TRBJ1-1; 9 positions agree with TRBD1. V lost 5 bases to trimming and J lost 3 bases; unmatched junction nucleotides: 7. Germline values: CDR1 SEHNR, CDR2 FQNEAQ (reference sequence). There are 15 residues in the CDR3.

This clonotype appeared a few times. J is TRBJ2-6 and V is TRBV21-1. TRBV21-1 is a pseudogene locus. The CDR3 runs to 14 residues. The CDR3 DNA reads as TGTGCCAGCAGCAAAGCTTGGGGGGCCAACGTCCTGACTTTC. This encodes CASSKAWGANVLTF.

This clonotype came up many times. In DNA form, the CDR3 reads TGTGCCAGCAGTGTCGGGGATTACAATGAGCAGTTCTTC. Translation gives CASSVGDYNEQFF. The genes are TRBV6-4 and TRBJ2-1; maybe TRBD2 (5 bases). CDR1 and CDR2 from the germline V gene are MRHNA and SNTAGT. The CDR3 loop spans 13 amino acids. V was shortened by 4 bases and J by 4 bases, with 8 bases between the two germline ends.

The chain is built from TRBV5-4 and TRBJ1-2, with D unresolved. The CDR3 has 14 amino acids. The V end lost 0 bases, the J end lost 11 bases, and 17 bases lay between the germline ends. The germline gives CDR1 SGHNT, CDR2 YYREEE (reference sequence). The CDR3 reads CASSLGATDLGYTF. CDR3 sequence (DNA): TGTGCCAGCAGCTTGGGGGCTACCGACCTTGGGTACACCTTC.

The chain joins TRBV7-3 to TRBJ2-3; D could derive from TRBD1 or TRBD2 (6 bases each). Germline CDR1 reads SGHTA; CDR2 reads FQGTGA. The CDR3 is 14 amino acids. V dropped 4 bases and J dropped 1 base, with 9 bases sitting between them. Here the CDR3 reads CASSSGGRTDTQYF. The CDR3 nucleotides read TGTGCCAGCAGCTCCGGGGGCCGCACAGATACGCAGTATTTT.

J is TRBJ2-2 and V is TRBV4-3; 10 nucleotides agree with TRBD1. The junction had 11 bases not matched to a gene; V was cut back by 4 bases and J by 6 bases. CDR1 LGHNA and CDR2 YSLEER come from the germline V gene. There are 17 residues in the CDR3. The DNA for the CDR3 is TGCGCCAGCAGCCCCCATTTGGGACAGGGGTCACCCGGGGAGCTGTTTTTT. It is translated as CASSPHLGQGSPGELFF.

This clonotype came up a few times. The chain joins TRBV12-3 or TRBV12-4 to TRBJ2-3; tentatively, D is TRBD1 (7 bases). The CDR3 runs 14 residues. V was cut by 2 bases and J by 6 bases, with 12 bases left in between. The CDR3 DNA reads as TGTGCCAGCAGTTTAAGGGCGGGACAGGATACGCAGTATTTT. Its translation: CASSLRAGQDTQYF.

The chain uses TRBV7-9 and TRBJ2-1; 8 bases are a match to TRBD1. Germline V gives CDR1 SEHNR, CDR2 FQNEAQ (reference sequence). V dropped 5 bases and J dropped 8; count of bases not matched to a gene: 11. This CDR3 has 15 amino acids. For the CDR3, the DNA is TGTGCCAGCAGCGATGGGGGGACAGGAAGTTATGAGCAGTTCTTC. Translating gives CASSDGGTGSYEQFF.

This chain links TRBV6-2 or TRBV6-3 with TRBJ1-6; D not certain. The CDR3 length is 13 residues. Trimming pared 7 bases from V and 10 bases from J, leaving 14 bases between. Germline CDR1 is MNHEY and CDR2 is SVGEGT. CDR3 DNA sequence: TGTGCCAGCACCCCACGCGAAGTCTCACCCCTCCACTTT. Translation gives CASTPREVSPLHF.

Worth noting for this clonotype: A junction end diverges from the germline sequence, so it may reflect a read error. Here the CDR3 DNA reads TGTGCCAGCAGCTTATTAGGGAGCGCCGAGCTTGTTTTT. This sequence encodes CASSLLGSAELVF. The V and J genes are TRBV7-2 and TRBJ1-5; the D is unclear. This CDR3 comprises 13 residues. The germline gives CDR1 SGHTA, CDR2 FQGNSA.

This clonotype was seen many times. The CDR3 loop is CASSRVLGTSGYEQYV. CDR3 coding DNA: TGTGCCAGCAGCCGGGTTCTTGGGACTAGCGGCTACGAGCAGTACGTC. The V and J genes are TRBV21-1 and TRBJ2-7; the DNA was not used to check the table's D call, TRBD2. TRBV21-1 is labeled a pseudogene. The CDR3 runs 16 residues.

The genes are TRBV5-5 and TRBJ2-7; TRBD2 matches 7 bases. Germline V gene data show CDR1 as SGHKS and CDR2 as YYEKEE (reference sequence). V lost 4 bases, J lost 3 bases, and 7 bases stayed unmatched. CDR3 length: 14 amino acids. The DNA for the CDR3 is TGTGCCAGCAGCCCCGTCGCGGGGGACTACGAGCAGTACGTC. It translates to CASSPVAGDYEQYV.

This clonotype has just a few counts. This chain uses TRBV29-1 with TRBJ1-2; possibly TRBD1 for D (6 bases). The CDR3 has 11 amino acids. The V and J ends lost 7 bases and 4 bases respectively, with 10 bases between them. Germline assignment: CDR1 SQVTM and CDR2 ANQGSEA. CDR3 sequence reads: CSARGGYGYTF. CDR3 nucleotide sequence: TGCAGCGCGAGGGGGGGCTATGGCTACACCTTC.

The chain combines TRBV20-1 with TRBJ1-5, with D perhaps TRBD1 (5 bases). The V gene lost 2 bases and the J gene lost 5 bases, with 13 bases spanning the gap. CDR1 and CDR2 from the germline V gene are DFQATT and SNEGSKA (reference sequence). The length of the CDR3 is 14 residues. The DNA for the CDR3 is TGCAGTGCTAGATACGGGCAGGGAGATCAGCCCCAGCATTTT. This encodes CSARYGQGDQPQHF.

This clonotype was seen only a few times. V and J are TRBV4-1 and TRBJ2-7, with 8 nucleotides matching TRBD2. This CDR3 contains 15 residues. Germline CDR1 is MGHRA and CDR2 is YSYEKL. V was clipped by 1 base and J by 5 bases; unmatched bases: 7. The CDR3 region is CASSQVTSGKDEQYF. The CDR3 nucleotides read TGCGCCAGCAGCCAAGTAACTAGCGGAAAGGACGAGCAGTACTTC.

This chain uses TRBV6-2 or TRBV6-3 with TRBJ2-5; D is possibly TRBD1 (6 bases). Germline CDR1 reads MNHEY; CDR2 reads SVGEGT. The CDR3 consists of 14 residues. Deletions cut 4 bases from V and 5 bases from J, with 14 bases between. The CDR3 nucleotides are TGTGCCAGCAGTTTGGCAGGGGCAGGGGAGACCCAGTACTTC. Its protein is CASSLAGAGETQYF.

The chain joins TRBV18 to TRBJ2-3; the D is unclear. The CDR3 covers 16 residues. V lost 3 bases and J lost 0, with 13 bases in between. Germline V gene sequence: CDR1 KGHSH, CDR2 LQKENI. The CDR3 spells CASSPVVSASTDTQYF. CDR3 bases: TGTGCCAGCTCACCGGTTGTTTCGGCTAGCACAGATACGCAGTATTTT.

This chain uses TRBV6-2 or TRBV6-3 with TRBJ2-3; D gene unclear. Germline V gene data show CDR1 as MNHEY and CDR2 as SVGEGT. The CDR3 runs to 13 residues. The V gene lost 5 bases and the J gene lost 10 bases, with 16 bases spanning the gap. In DNA, the CDR3 is TGTGCCAGCAGTAACACAGCGTACCCTTCGCAGTATTTT. Translation gives CASSNTAYPSQYF.

This chain connects TRBV14 to TRBJ2-5, with 10 bases lining up with TRBD2. Per germline, CDR1 SGHDN and CDR2 FVKESK. The CDR3 loop spans 16 amino acids. V lost 0 bases, J lost 2 bases, and 3 bases stayed unmatched. The CDR3 here is CASSQDQRGGQETQYF. In nucleotides, the CDR3 is TGTGCCAGCAGCCAAGATCAGCGGGGGGGACAAGAGACCCAGTACTTC.